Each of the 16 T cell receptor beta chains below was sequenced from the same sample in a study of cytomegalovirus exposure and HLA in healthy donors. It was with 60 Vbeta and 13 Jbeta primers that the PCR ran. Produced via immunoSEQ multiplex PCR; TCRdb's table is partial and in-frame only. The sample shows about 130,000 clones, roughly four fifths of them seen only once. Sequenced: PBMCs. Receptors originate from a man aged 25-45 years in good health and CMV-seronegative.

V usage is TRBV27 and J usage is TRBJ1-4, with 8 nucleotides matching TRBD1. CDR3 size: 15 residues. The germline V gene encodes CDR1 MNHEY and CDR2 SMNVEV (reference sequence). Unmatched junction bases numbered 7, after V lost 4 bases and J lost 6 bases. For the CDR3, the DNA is TGTGCCAGCAGTTCTGGACAGGGAGGTTATGAAAAACTGTTTTTT. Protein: CASSSGQGGYEKLFF. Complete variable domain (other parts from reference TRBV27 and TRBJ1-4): EAQVTQNPRYLITVTGKKLTVTCSQNMNHEYMSWYRQDPGLGLRQIYYSMNVEVTDKGDVPEGYKVSRKEKRNFPLILESPSPNQTSLYFCASSSGQGGYEKLFFGSGTQLSVL.

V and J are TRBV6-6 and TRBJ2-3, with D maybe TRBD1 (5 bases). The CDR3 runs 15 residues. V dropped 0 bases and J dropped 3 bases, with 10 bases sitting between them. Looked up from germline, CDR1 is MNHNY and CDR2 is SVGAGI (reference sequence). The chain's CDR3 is CASSYSFAGTDTQYF. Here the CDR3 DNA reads TGTGCCAGCAGTTACTCGTTTGCAGGGACAGATACGCAGTATTTT.

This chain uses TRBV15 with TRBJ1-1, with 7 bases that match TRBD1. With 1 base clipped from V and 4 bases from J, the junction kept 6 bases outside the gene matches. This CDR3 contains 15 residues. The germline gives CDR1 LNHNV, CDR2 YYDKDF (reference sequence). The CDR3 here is CATSRVDRAGTEAFF. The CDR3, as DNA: TGTGCCACCAGCAGAGTCGACAGGGCAGGCACTGAAGCTTTCTTT.

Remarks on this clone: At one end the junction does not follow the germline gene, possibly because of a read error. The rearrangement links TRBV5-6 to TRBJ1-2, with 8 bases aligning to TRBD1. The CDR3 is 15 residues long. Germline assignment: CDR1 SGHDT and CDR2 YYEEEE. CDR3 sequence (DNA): TGTGCCAGCAGCTTTTCTACAGGGGGAGTGGTGGTCAACTTCTTC. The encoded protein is CASSFSTGGVVVNFF.

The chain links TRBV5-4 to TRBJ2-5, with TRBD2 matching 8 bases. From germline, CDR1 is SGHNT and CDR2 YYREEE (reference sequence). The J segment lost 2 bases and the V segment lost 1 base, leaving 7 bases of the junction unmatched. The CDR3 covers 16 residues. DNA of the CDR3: TGTGCCAGCAGCTTGTACGGGGGGGATTCTCAAGAGACCCAGTACTTC. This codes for CASSLYGGDSQETQYF.

CDR3 nucleotide sequence: TGCGCCAGCAGTGATCCGGGACAGGGGGACTATGGCTACACCTTC. Amino acids: CASSDPGQGDYGYTF. The chain has TRBV10-2 and TRBJ1-2; 11 bases fit TRBD1. The CDR3 length is 15 residues. CDR1 WSHSY and CDR2 SAAADI come from the germline V gene. V lost 3 bases to trimming and J lost 3 bases; unmatched junction nucleotides: 3.

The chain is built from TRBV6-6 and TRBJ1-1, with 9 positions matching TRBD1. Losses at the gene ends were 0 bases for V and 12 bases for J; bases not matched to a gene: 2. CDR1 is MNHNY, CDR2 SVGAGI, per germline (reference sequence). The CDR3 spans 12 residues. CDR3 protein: CASSYSTGGSFF. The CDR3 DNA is TGTGCCAGCAGTTACTCGACAGGGGGATCTTTCTTT.

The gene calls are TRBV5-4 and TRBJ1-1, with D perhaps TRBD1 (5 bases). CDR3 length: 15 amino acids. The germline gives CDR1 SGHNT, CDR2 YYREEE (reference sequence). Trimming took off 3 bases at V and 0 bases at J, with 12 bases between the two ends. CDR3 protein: CASSSGGVLNTEAFF. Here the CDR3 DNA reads TGTGCCAGCAGCTCCGGAGGGGTCCTGAACACTGAAGCTTTCTTT.

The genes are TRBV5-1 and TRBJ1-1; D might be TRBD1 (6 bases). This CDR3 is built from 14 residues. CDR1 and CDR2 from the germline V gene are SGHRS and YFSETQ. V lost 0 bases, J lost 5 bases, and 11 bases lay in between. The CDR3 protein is CASSLVDRGTEAFF. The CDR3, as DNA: TGCGCCAGCAGCTTGGTGGACAGAGGGACTGAAGCTTTCTTT.

CDR3 bases: TGTGCCAGCAGTTCGGGATTCGGCAATCAGCCCCAGCATTTT. Translating it yields CASSSGFGNQPQHF. This chain connects TRBV28 to TRBJ1-5; D gene ambiguous. CDR1 and CDR2 from the germline V gene are MDHEN and SYDVKM. Trimming stripped 4 bases from V and 2 bases from J, with 9 bases between. The CDR3 extends over 14 amino acids. Drawing the rest from reference TRBV28 and TRBJ1-5, the complete variable domain is DVKVTQSSRYLVKRTGEKVFLECVQDMDHENMFWYRQDPGLGLRLIYFSYDVKMKEKGDIPEGYSVSREKKERFSLILESASTNQTSMYLCASSSGFGNQPQHFGDGTRLSIL.

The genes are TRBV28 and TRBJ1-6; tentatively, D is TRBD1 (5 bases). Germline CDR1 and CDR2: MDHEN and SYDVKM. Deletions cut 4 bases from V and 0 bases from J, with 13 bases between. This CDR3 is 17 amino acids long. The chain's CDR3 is CASSSGDASSYNSPLHF. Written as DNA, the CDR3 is TGTGCCAGCAGTTCGGGGGATGCCAGCTCCTATAATTCACCCCTCCACTTT.

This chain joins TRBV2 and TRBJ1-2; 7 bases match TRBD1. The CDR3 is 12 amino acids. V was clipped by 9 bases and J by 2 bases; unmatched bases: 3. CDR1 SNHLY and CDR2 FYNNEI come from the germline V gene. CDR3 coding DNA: TGTGCCAGGATGACAGGGAACTATGGCTACACCTTC. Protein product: CARMTGNYGYTF.

CDR3 sequence (DNA): TGTGCCAGTAGTAAACAGGGGTCCGATCAGCCCCAGCATTTT. As protein: CASSKQGSDQPQHF. The J gene is TRBJ1-5, the V gene TRBV19; 7 bases agree with TRBD1. Trimming cost V 4 bases and J 5 bases; bases outside gene matches: 5. Germline CDR1 is LNHDA and CDR2 is SQIVND (reference sequence). The length of the CDR3 is 14 residues. Full variable domain (rest looked up from reference TRBV19 and TRBJ1-5): DGGITQSPKYLFRKEGQNVTLSCEQNLNHDAMYWYRQDPGQGLRLIYYSQIVNDFQKGDIAEGYSVSREKKESFPLTVTSAQKNPTAFYLCASSKQGSDQPQHFGDGTRLSIL.

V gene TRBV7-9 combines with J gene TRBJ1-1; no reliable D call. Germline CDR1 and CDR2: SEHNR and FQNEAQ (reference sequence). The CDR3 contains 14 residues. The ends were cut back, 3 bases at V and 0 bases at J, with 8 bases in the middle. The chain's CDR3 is CASSFAGMNTEAFF. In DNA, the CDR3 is TGTGCCAGCAGCTTTGCGGGGATGAACACTGAAGCTTTCTTT.

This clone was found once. CDR3 in DNA: TGTGCCAGCAGTCGGGACAGCCAAGAGACCCAGTACTTC. Its protein is CASSRDSQETQYF. J is TRBJ2-5 and V is TRBV6-6; 7 bases are shared with TRBD1. The CDR3 runs 13 residues. The V segment lost 5 bases and the J segment 1 base; nucleotides outside the gene matches: 1. The germline CDR1 and CDR2 sequences are MNHNY and SVGAGI (reference sequence).

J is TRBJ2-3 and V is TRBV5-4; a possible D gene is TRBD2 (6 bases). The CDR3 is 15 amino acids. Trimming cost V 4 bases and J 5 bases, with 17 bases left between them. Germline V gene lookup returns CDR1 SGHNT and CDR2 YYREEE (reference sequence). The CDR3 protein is CASSQSTGTQDTQYF. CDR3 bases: TGTGCCAGCAGCCAAAGTACCGGGACTCAAGATACGCAGTATTTT.